This T cell receptor (beta chain) was sequenced for a study of STAT3 mutations in large granular lymphocyte leukemia. General study findings and limits: No sample exists from the first appearance of each clone. At least one immunodominant TCR beta clonotype appeared in every T-cell large granular lymphocyte leukemia patient.

With regard to this clone: Its antigen is not known.

The germline V and J ends were trimmed by 3 bases and 0 bases, with 19 bases remaining between them. Germline CDR1 is SGHNT and CDR2 is YYREEE (reference sequence). CDR3 length: 18 residues. Each sample's TCRbeta library yielded on average around 40,000 productive templates. The method was immunoSEQ multiplex PCR; TCRdb's version includes in-frame clones alone and lacks a portion of them. The repertoire holds approximately 25,000 clones, with approximately 94% as singletons. The gene calls are TRBV5-4 and TRBJ2-4, with D unclear. The receptor's source is a man aged 40-55 years with T-cell large granular lymphocyte leukemia. Some clones in this sample may be carry-over from other donors' samples. Sequenced sample: peripheral blood mononuclear cells. The chain's CDR3 is CASSSKGHYMEAKNIQYF. The CDR3 DNA follows: TGTGCCAGCAGCTCCAAGGGCCATTATATGGAAGCCAAAAACATTCAGTACTTC.